This T cell receptor beta chain came from a study of T-cell memory formation after mild COVID-19. TCRdb ran MiXCR on the 5' RACE reads and lists one entry per CDR3 protein. This table has 85,000 to 120,000 distinct CDR3 sequences, approximately 17% appearing once. The sample holds a few counts of this clonotype. Antigen specificity is unknown. Findings and limits, study-wide: Researchers could not confirm that second-wave clones peaking on day 37 targeted SARS-CoV-2.

The origin of this receptor is an adult woman who had mild COVID-19 (a few samples of this study predate the infection). Cell type and time point are not known. Sequenced sample: PBMCs or a T cell subset sorted from them (not recorded which).

The CDR3 DNA sequence: TGCGCCAGCAGCCAAGGCGATCCCTCCAGCTCCTACAATGAGCAGTTCTTC. It specifies CASSQGDPSSSYNEQFF. The chain joins TRBV4-1 to TRBJ2-1; no reliable D call. Germline V CDR1 and CDR2: MGHRA, YSYEKL. Trimming removed 1 base from V and 0 bases from J, with 13 bases in between. The CDR3 extends over 17 amino acids.